This T cell receptor (beta chain) came from a study of blood T cell repertoires in COVID-19. Study as a whole: Acute-phase and convalescent COVID-19 samples originated in the United States, Italy and Spain. PBMCs, B-cell-depleted T cells, or T cells provided the cDNA or gDNA that made up the material.

Using immunoSEQ multiplex PCR, the repertoire was profiled, and TCRdb retains in-frame clones only, with some absent. The repertoire holds 200,000 to 250,000 clones, with 80% to 95% as singletons. Germline CDR1 MDHEN, CDR2 SYDVKM. This CDR3 spans 14 amino acids. Unmatched junction bases numbered 6, after V lost 3 bases and J lost 5 bases. This rearrangement joins TRBV28 to TRBJ1-2, with 7 bases matching TRBD1. The sequencing sample was made of peripheral blood. The TCR sequence derives from a man aged 55 to 70 with COVID-19, enrolled during active disease. CDR3 nucleotide sequence: TGTGCCAGCAGTTTTCAGGGGGGTAAATATGGCTACACCTTC. Translation: CASSFQGGKYGYTF.